These 30 T cell receptor beta chains were sequenced from one sample in a study of blood T cell repertoires in COVID-19. Sequenced by immunoSEQ multiplex PCR; TCRdb stores in-frame clones only, minus some. The sample yields 200,000 to 250,000 clones, more than 75% seen once. The sequenced sample was PBMCs or T cells enriched from blood (not recorded which). Receptors were obtained from a man aged 30 to 45 in a cohort exposed to, infected with or recovered from COVID-19 (not recorded which).

This chain links TRBV7-6 with TRBJ1-2; 7 nucleotides match TRBD1. The CDR3 runs to 14 residues. CDR1 and CDR2 (germline): SGHVS, FNYEAQ. Unmatched junction bases numbered 7, after V lost 5 bases and J lost 4 bases. Written as DNA, the CDR3 is TGTGCCAGCAGCCCAGGGGGACCAAGCTATGGCTACACCTTC. Translated, it gives CASSPGGPSYGYTF.

CDR3 nucleotide sequence: TGTGCCAGCAGTTACGCCATGGGACAGGGATACGAGCAGTACTTC. It specifies CASSYAMGQGYEQYF. The V and J genes are TRBV6-2 or TRBV6-3 and TRBJ2-7; 9 bases agree with TRBD1. After removal of 2 bases from V and 4 bases from J, the junction contained 6 bases not matched to a gene. The CDR3 covers 15 residues. Germline CDR1 and CDR2: MNHEY and SVGEGT.

The chain has TRBV28 and TRBJ2-7, with 13 bases lining up with TRBD2. The J segment lost 4 bases and the V segment lost 2 bases, leaving 5 bases of the junction unmatched. Germline V CDR1 and CDR2: MDHEN, SYDVKM. This CDR3 spans 16 amino acids. CDR3 sequence: CASSLGTSGRAYEQYF. CDR3 nucleotides: TGTGCCAGCAGTTTAGGCACTAGCGGGAGGGCGTACGAGCAGTACTTC.

In this sample, this clone turned up once. The genes are TRBV27 and TRBJ2-7; 10 bases line up with TRBD2. The CDR3 sequence is 18 residues long. Germline values: CDR1 MNHEY, CDR2 SMNVEV (reference sequence). After removal of 6 bases from V and 3 bases from J, the junction contained 17 bases not matched to a gene. The CDR3 reads CASRATSGKNMGYYEQYF. In nucleotides, the CDR3 is TGTGCCAGCAGGGCTACTAGCGGGAAGAATATGGGCTACTACGAGCAGTACTTC.

This chain joins TRBV25-1 and TRBJ1-1; a weak D match, TRBD1 (5 bases). The CDR3 is 12 residues long. The germline V and J ends were trimmed by 4 bases and 6 bases, with 9 bases remaining between them. Looked up from germline, CDR1 is MGHDK and CDR2 is SYGVNS. For the CDR3, the DNA is TGTGCCAGCAGTGGCTGGACATCTGAAGCTTTCTTT. Translated, it gives CASSGWTSEAFF. The full variable domain, in which reference TRBV25-1 and TRBJ1-1 provide the parts outside the CDR3, is EADIYQTPRYLVIGTGKKITLECSQTMGHDKMYWYQQDPGMELHLIHYSYGVNSTEKGDLSSESTVSRIRTEHFPLTLESARPSHTSQYLCASSGWTSEAFFGQGTRLTVV.

This clone was seen a few times. The V and J genes are TRBV5-5 and TRBJ1-2; D is unclear. This CDR3 comprises 14 residues. Trimming took off 1 base at V and 6 bases at J, with 13 bases between the two ends. CDR1 SGHKS and CDR2 YYEKEE come from the germline V gene (reference sequence). The chain's CDR3 is CASSLIAGGDGYTF. CDR3 coding DNA: TGTGCCAGCAGCTTGATCGCGGGCGGTGATGGCTACACCTTC.

This clone was recorded only once. The rearrangement joins TRBV6-2 or TRBV6-3 to TRBJ2-2; D is possibly TRBD1 (6 bases). The CDR3 extends over 16 amino acids. Germline V gene sequence: CDR1 MNHEY, CDR2 SVGEGT. Trimming removed 0 bases from V and 4 bases from J, with 12 bases in between. CDR3 region: CASSYSGAGATGELFF. The CDR3 nucleotides are TGTGCCAGCAGTTACTCTGGCGCAGGGGCCACCGGGGAGCTGTTTTTT.

The chain employs TRBV19 and TRBJ1-1; tentatively, D is TRBD1 (6 bases). The length of the CDR3 is 14 residues. Germline CDR1 is LNHDA and CDR2 is SQIVND (reference sequence). The V end was cut by 2 bases, the J end by 0 bases, with 7 bases between. The CDR3 spells CASSITGLNTEAFF. In DNA form, the CDR3 reads TGTGCCAGTAGTATAACAGGGTTGAACACTGAAGCTTTCTTT.

This clone appeared a single time. The V call is TRBV6-5, the J call TRBJ1-2; the match to TRBD1 covers 9 bases. Germline V gives CDR1 MNHEY, CDR2 SVGAGI. The CDR3 has 14 amino acids. Germline trimming cut 6 bases from V and 5 bases from J; bases unmatched to any gene: 7. CDR3 protein: CASRRDRGSYGYTF. The DNA for the CDR3 is TGTGCCAGCAGACGCGACAGGGGGTCTTATGGCTACACCTTC.

V and J are TRBV10-2 and TRBJ1-5, with unresolved D. Germline CDR1 WSHSY, CDR2 SAAADI. Trimming removed 0 bases at V and 6 bases at J, with 15 bases between. CDR3 length equals 16 residues. This CDR3 is CASSESARSVIQPQHF. The CDR3 region has the DNA TGCGCCAGCAGTGAGTCAGCCCGGTCGGTTATTCAGCCCCAGCATTTT.

The rearrangement joins TRBV4-3 to TRBJ1-5; D uncertain. The CDR3 totals 15 residues. V was clipped by 0 bases and J by 0 bases, with 6 bases between them. The germline CDR1 and CDR2 sequences are LGHNA and YSLEER. CDR3 coding DNA: TGCGCCAGCAGCCAAGACTTCCTTAGCAATCAGCCCCAGCATTTT. This encodes CASSQDFLSNQPQHF.

V and J are TRBV24-1 and TRBJ2-1; 7 bases are a match to TRBD1. Germline V lookup: CDR1 KGHDR, CDR2 SFDVKD. The CDR3 contains 16 residues. V shed 4 bases, J shed 14 bases, and the junction held 19 bases outside the gene matches. CDR3 coding DNA: TGTGCCACCAGTGACCGCGCATCTGTTCCGGGACAGCTAAAGTTCTTC. Protein: CATSDRASVPGQLKFF.

The chain recombines TRBV28 with TRBJ2-3; 9 nucleotides line up with TRBD2. The CDR3 is 15 residues long. Trimming cost V 2 bases and J 2 bases; bases outside gene matches: 2. Germline V CDR1 and CDR2: MDHEN, SYDVKM. Here the CDR3 DNA reads TGTGCCAGCAGTTTAGGACTAGCGTCCACAGATACGCAGTATTTT. This sequence encodes CASSLGLASTDTQYF.

The V gene is TRBV5-6, the J gene TRBJ1-1, with D perhaps TRBD1 (6 bases). The CDR3 is made up of 13 amino acids. V shed 4 bases and J shed 11 bases, with 18 bases lying between them. In germline, CDR1 is SGHDT, CDR2 YYEEEE. The chain's CDR3 is CASSPPNTGFAFF. The CDR3 DNA sequence: TGTGCCAGCAGCCCACCAAACACAGGGTTTGCTTTCTTT.

The chain links TRBV4-2 to TRBJ1-1, with D unclear. This CDR3 comprises 14 residues. Germline-derived CDR1 and CDR2 are LGHNA and YNFKEQ. Trimming cost V 0 bases and J 5 bases, with 10 bases left between them. The CDR3 DNA reads TGTGCCAGCAGCCAAGAGAGGAGGGAAACTGAAGCTTTCTTT. This gives the protein CASSQERRETEAFF.

The genes are TRBV25-1 and TRBJ2-1; a possible D gene is TRBD2 (5 bases). The CDR3 loop spans 13 amino acids. Germline CDR1 and CDR2: MGHDK and SYGVNS. With 7 bases removed from V and 8 bases from J, the gap between germline ends came to 15 bases. CDR3 bases: TGTGCCAGCACCCGAGGACTCACACATGAGCAGTTCTTC. Amino acid sequence: CASTRGLTHEQFF.

The chain combines TRBV7-2 with TRBJ1-4, with D possibly matching TRBD1 (5 bases). From germline, CDR1 is SGHTA and CDR2 FQGNSA. This CDR3 is 17 amino acids long. Trimming took 3 bases from V and 0 from J, leaving 14 bases between them. CDR3 protein: CASSFPRGEATNEKLFF. In DNA, the CDR3 is TGTGCCAGCAGCTTCCCCCGGGGGGAAGCAACTAATGAAAAACTGTTTTTT.

The count of this clone is one. V gene TRBV29-1 combines with J gene TRBJ1-5; D is uncertain. With 2 bases removed from V and 5 bases from J, the gap between germline ends came to 13 bases. CDR1 is SQVTM and CDR2 is ANQGSEA in the germline V gene. This CDR3 spans 14 amino acids. The CDR3 DNA is TGCAGCGTTGAACTTGGAGGGAAAGATCAGCCCCAGCATTTT. It translates to CSVELGGKDQPQHF.

The chain couples TRBV5-1 to TRBJ2-2, with 12 bases matching TRBD2. The J segment lost 1 base and the V segment lost 3 bases, leaving 1 base of the junction unmatched. CDR3 length: 16 amino acids. The germline V gene has CDR1 SGHRS and CDR2 YFSETQ. CDR3 nucleotide sequence: TGCGCCAGCAGCTGGACTAGCGGGAAGAACACCGGGGAGCTGTTTTTT. Its protein is CASSWTSGKNTGELFF.

V gene TRBV7-9 combines with J gene TRBJ1-2; perhaps TRBD1 as D (5 bases). Between the trimmed V and J ends, which lost 4 bases and 0 bases, there was a span of 15 bases. The CDR3 sequence is 16 residues long. In germline, CDR1 is SEHNR, CDR2 FQNEAQ (reference sequence). The CDR3, as DNA: TGTGCCAGCAGCTCAGAAGACAGCACCTCTAACTATGGCTACACCTTC. This translates into CASSSEDSTSNYGYTF.

The chain joins TRBV12-3 or TRBV12-4 to TRBJ1-5, with a weak D call TRBD1 (6 bases). CDR3 length: 13 residues. Trimming removed 6 bases from V and 6 bases from J, with 12 bases in between. The CDR3, as DNA: TGTGCCAGCAGCACCTTAGGGGGTCAGCCCCAGCATTTT. It codes for CASSTLGGQPQHF.

The chain combines TRBV28 with TRBJ1-5; possibly TRBD1 for D (6 bases). In germline, CDR1 is MDHEN, CDR2 SYDVKM. The V gene lost 6 bases and the J gene lost 5 bases, with 11 bases spanning the gap. The CDR3 covers 13 residues. CDR3 protein: CASSGTGHQPQHF. The CDR3 nucleotides read TGTGCCAGCAGCGGAACAGGGCATCAGCCCCAGCATTTT.

The chain joins TRBV27 to TRBJ1-4, with no clear D. Trimming left V 4 bases short and J 0 bases short, with 6 bases between. This CDR3 has 14 residues. Germline loops: CDR1 MNHEY, CDR2 SMNVEV (reference sequence). CDR3 in DNA: TGTGCCAGCAGTTGGGGAGCAACTAATGAAAAACTGTTTTTT. Amino acids: CASSWGATNEKLFF. Looking up the rest from reference TRBV27 and TRBJ1-4 gives the full variable domain: EAQVTQNPRYLITVTGKKLTVTCSQNMNHEYMSWYRQDPGLGLRQIYYSMNVEVTDKGDVPEGYKVSRKEKRNFPLILESPSPNQTSLYFCASSWGATNEKLFFGSGTQLSVL.

The chain uses TRBV7-9 and TRBJ2-5, with D unresolved. The CDR3 runs to 9 residues. Germline CDR1 SEHNR, CDR2 FQNEAQ (reference sequence). Trimming stripped 8 bases from V and 5 bases from J, with 3 bases between. The CDR3 nucleotides read TGTGCCAGCGGCGAGACCCAGTACTTC. Translation: CASGETQYF.

CDR3 loop: CASSLIRLAPNEQFF. Here the CDR3 DNA reads TGTGCCAGCAGCCTAATAAGACTAGCTCCGAATGAGCAGTTCTTC. This chain uses TRBV7-2 with TRBJ2-1; the match to TRBD2 covers 7 bases. CDR1 is SGHTA, CDR2 FQGNSA, per germline. CDR3 length: 15 amino acids. Trimming at V came to 5 bases and at J to 7 bases, leaving 11 bases not matched to a gene.

The chain recombines TRBV18 with TRBJ1-1, with D uncertain. The CDR3 runs to 14 residues. Between the trimmed V and J ends, which lost 4 bases and 4 bases, there was a span of 13 bases. CDR1 is KGHSH, CDR2 LQKENI, per germline. The CDR3 nucleotides read TGTGCCAGCTCACGATCAGAACCGTTCACTGAAGCTTTCTTT. It is translated as CASSRSEPFTEAFF.

In this sample, this clone turned up once. The V gene is TRBV28, the J gene TRBJ2-3, with 8 bases matching TRBD2. This CDR3 spans 17 amino acids. V lost 3 bases and J lost 8; bases outside the gene matches: 16. In germline, CDR1 is MDHEN, CDR2 SYDVKM. The CDR3: CASSFRGDQRELGTQYF. CDR3 sequence (DNA): TGTGCCAGCAGTTTCCGAGGGGACCAGCGGGAGTTGGGTACGCAGTATTTT. Combining the CDR3 with reference TRBV28 and TRBJ2-3 gives the whole variable domain DVKVTQSSRYLVKRTGEKVFLECVQDMDHENMFWYRQDPGLGLRLIYFSYDVKMKEKGDIPEGYSVSREKKERFSLILESASTNQTSMYLCASSFRGDQRELGTQYFGPGTRLTVL.

The V gene is TRBV5-6, the J gene TRBJ2-1; 9 bases are a match to TRBD1. This CDR3 comprises 15 residues. The V and J ends lost 0 bases and 13 bases, in that order; junction bases with no gene match: 11. CDR1 and CDR2 (germline): SGHDT, YYEEEE. CDR3 region: CASSLVGTGSQVQFF. The CDR3 DNA sequence: TGTGCCAGCAGCTTGGTCGGGACAGGGTCCCAGGTTCAGTTCTTC.

The chain joins TRBV19 to TRBJ2-2; a weak D match, TRBD2 (5 bases). V was trimmed by 5 bases and J by 2 bases, leaving 9 bases between them. Per germline, CDR1 LNHDA and CDR2 SQIVND (reference sequence). This CDR3 region has 14 residues. The chain's CDR3 is CASSPGLNTGELFF. The CDR3 nucleotides read TGTGCCAGTAGTCCGGGATTAAACACCGGGGAGCTGTTTTTT.

CDR3 DNA: TGTGCCAGCAGTTTAGGGGGACAGGGGGCCGACTACACCTTC. It is translated as CASSLGGQGADYTF. The V and J genes are TRBV28 and TRBJ1-2, with 12 positions matching TRBD1. This CDR3 contains 14 residues. The junction had 5 bases not matched to a gene; V was cut back by 2 bases and J by 10 bases. CDR1 is MDHEN and CDR2 is SYDVKM in the germline V gene.